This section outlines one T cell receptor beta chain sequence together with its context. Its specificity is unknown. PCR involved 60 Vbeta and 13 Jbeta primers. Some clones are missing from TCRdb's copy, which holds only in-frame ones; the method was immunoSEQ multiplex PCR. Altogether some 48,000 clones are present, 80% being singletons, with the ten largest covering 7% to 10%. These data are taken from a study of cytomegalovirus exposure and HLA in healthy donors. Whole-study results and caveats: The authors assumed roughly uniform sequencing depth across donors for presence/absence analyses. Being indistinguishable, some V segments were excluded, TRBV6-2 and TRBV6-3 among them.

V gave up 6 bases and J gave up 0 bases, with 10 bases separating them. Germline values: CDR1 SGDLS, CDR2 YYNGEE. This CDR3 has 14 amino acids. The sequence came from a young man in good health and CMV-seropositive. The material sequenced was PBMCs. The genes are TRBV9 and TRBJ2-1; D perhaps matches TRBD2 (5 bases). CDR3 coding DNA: TGTGCCAGCATGGCGGGCAGCTCCTACAATGAGCAGTTCTTC. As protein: CASMAGSSYNEQFF. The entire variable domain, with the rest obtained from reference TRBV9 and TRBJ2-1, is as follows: DSGVTQTPKHLITATGQRVTLRCSPRSGDLSVYWYQQSLDQGLQFLIQYYNGEERAKGNILERFSAQQFPDLHSELNLSSLELGDSALYFCASMAGSSYNEQFFGPGTRLTVL.